The 27 T cell receptor beta chains given below trace back to one sample, sequenced in a study of blood T cell repertoires in COVID-19. Assay: immunoSEQ multiplex PCR; the TCRdb copy retains only in-frame clones and omits some. Among a few hundred thousand clones, 80% to 90% were seen once, and the ten largest hold 10% to 13%. Sequenced sample: peripheral blood. These receptor sequences come from an elderly woman with COVID-19, enrolled during active disease.

The sample holds one count of this clone. V usage is TRBV4-1 and J usage is TRBJ2-1; TRBD1 agrees at 9 bases. This CDR3 is built from 17 residues. Germline assignment: CDR1 MGHRA and CDR2 YSYEKL. J gave up 6 bases and V 2 bases, and 11 bases lay outside the gene matches. The CDR3 loop is CASSQSLDRGSGNEQFF. CDR3 DNA sequence: TGCGCCAGCAGCCAATCCTTGGACAGGGGATCGGGCAATGAGCAGTTCTTC.

This clone was recorded a few times. CDR3 amino acids: CASSGTGGQRNQPQHF. As DNA, the CDR3 is TGTGCCAGCAGCGGGACAGGGGGACAACGGAATCAGCCCCAGCATTTT. V usage is TRBV7-9 and J usage is TRBJ1-5, with 11 bases lining up with TRBD1. Losses at the gene ends were 5 bases for V and 4 bases for J; bases not matched to a gene: 7. The CDR3 covers 16 residues. Germline CDR1 SEHNR, CDR2 FQNEAQ (reference sequence).

The rearrangement links TRBV28 to TRBJ2-7, with TRBD1 matching 7 bases. The germline V gene encodes CDR1 MDHEN and CDR2 SYDVKM. This CDR3 is built from 15 residues. J was trimmed by 0 bases and V by 4 bases; bases with no gene match: 6. CDR3 sequence (DNA): TGTGCCAGCAGTTCCCCGACAGGGAGCTCCTACGAGCAGTACTTC. It yields the protein CASSSPTGSSYEQYF.

The J gene is TRBJ2-3, the V gene TRBV5-4; a possible D gene is TRBD1 (5 bases). The germline V gene has CDR1 SGHNT and CDR2 YYREEE (reference sequence). The CDR3 runs to 15 residues. The V end lost 4 bases, the J end lost 0 bases, and 12 bases lay between the germline ends. CDR3: CASSLLGASTDTQYF. In DNA form, the CDR3 reads TGTGCCAGCAGCCTCCTTGGGGCTAGCACAGATACGCAGTATTTT.

This clone was seen a single time. This rearrangement joins TRBV3-1 (or the pseudogene TRBV3-2) to TRBJ2-3; D is perhaps TRBD1 (6 bases). The CDR3 extends over 14 amino acids. In germline, CDR1 is LGHDT, CDR2 YNNKEL (reference sequence). V dropped 3 bases and J dropped 5 bases, with 12 bases sitting between them. The CDR3 loop reads CASSHSSTGDTQYF. The CDR3 region has the DNA TGTGCCAGCAGCCACTCCTCGACAGGAGATACGCAGTATTTT.

This clone has a handful of counts. The chain uses TRBV6-4 and TRBJ1-2, with unresolved D. Trimming removed 6 bases at V and 7 bases at J, with 18 bases between. Germline CDR1 and CDR2: MRHNA and SNTAGT. This CDR3 has 14 amino acids. This CDR3 reads CASRPDGRGFGYTF. The CDR3 bases are TGTGCCAGCAGACCGGACGGGAGAGGATTTGGCTACACCTTC.

The CDR3 nucleotides are TGTGCCAGCAGCTCTTCGGGGGGGACCTTCTACGAGCAGTACTTC. Protein sequence: CASSSSGGTFYEQYF. The V gene is TRBV5-4, the J gene TRBJ2-7; 8 bases map to TRBD2. CDR1 and CDR2 from the germline V gene are SGHNT and YYREEE (reference sequence). The CDR3 contains 15 residues. V shed 3 bases, J shed 3 bases, and the junction held 8 bases outside the gene matches.

The rearrangement joins TRBV7-2 to TRBJ2-5; no reliable D call. The germline V gene encodes CDR1 SGHTA and CDR2 FQGNSA. Trimming took 2 bases from V and 9 from J, leaving 7 bases between them. This CDR3 spans 11 amino acids. The CDR3 is CASSLYLAQYF. The CDR3 bases are TGTGCCAGCAGCTTATATCTCGCCCAGTACTTC.

The chain combines TRBV19 with TRBJ1-6; TRBD1 agrees at 7 bases. Trimming cost V 4 bases and J 0 bases; bases outside gene matches: 3. Germline CDR1 is LNHDA and CDR2 is SQIVND (reference sequence). The CDR3 is made up of 16 amino acids. This CDR3 is CASSTRDSSYNSPLHF. The CDR3 nucleotides read TGTGCCAGTAGTACCCGGGACAGCTCCTATAATTCACCCCTCCACTTT.

This chain connects TRBV25-1 to TRBJ1-6; a weak D match, TRBD1 (6 bases). Per the germline V gene, CDR1 is MGHDK and CDR2 is SYGVNS. The CDR3 sequence is 15 residues long. V was shortened by 3 bases and J by 7 bases, with 13 bases between the two germline ends. The CDR3 spells CASSDAAGENSPLHF. The CDR3 DNA reads TGTGCCAGCAGTGACGCGGCAGGGGAAAATTCACCCCTCCACTTT.

V is TRBV7-9 and J is TRBJ1-4; 7 nucleotides line up with TRBD1. Germline V CDR1 and CDR2: SEHNR, FQNEAQ (reference sequence). Unmatched junction bases numbered 9, after V lost 3 bases and J lost 8 bases. The CDR3 runs 15 residues. The CDR3 nucleotides are TGTGCCAGCAGCTTCCCAGAAGGGGGCCAAGAAAAACTGTTTTTT. It codes for CASSFPEGGQEKLFF.

The CDR3 reads CASSLDRENEKLFF. The CDR3 nucleotides are TGCGCCAGCAGTTTAGACAGAGAAAATGAAAAACTGTTTTTT. This chain uses TRBV5-1 with TRBJ1-4; D is perhaps TRBD1 (5 bases). This CDR3 has 14 residues. Trimming removed 5 bases from V and 5 bases from J, with 13 bases in between. The germline gives CDR1 SGHRS, CDR2 YFSETQ.

The chain employs TRBV7-9 and TRBJ1-6, with D maybe TRBD1 (5 bases). CDR3 length: 15 residues. The germline V and J ends were trimmed by 4 bases and 9 bases, with 16 bases remaining between them. The germline V gene has CDR1 SEHNR and CDR2 FQNEAQ (reference sequence). Here the CDR3 reads CASSSLGTGGSPLHF. Written as DNA, the CDR3 is TGTGCCAGCAGCTCCCTTGGGACGGGGGGTTCACCCCTCCACTTT.

This clone was detected only once. V is TRBV28 and J is TRBJ1-5; 7 bases map to TRBD1. Germline V gene data show CDR1 as MDHEN and CDR2 as SYDVKM. The V gene end was trimmed by 2 bases and the J gene end by 2 bases; junction bases not matched to a gene: 3. The CDR3 has 15 amino acids. CDR3 residues: CASSLGQDGNQPQHF. CDR3 DNA sequence: TGTGCCAGCAGTTTAGGACAGGATGGCAATCAGCCCCAGCATTTT. Based on the CDR3 plus reference TRBV28 and TRBJ1-5, the full variable domain is DVKVTQSSRYLVKRTGEKVFLECVQDMDHENMFWYRQDPGLGLRLIYFSYDVKMKEKGDIPEGYSVSREKKERFSLILESASTNQTSMYLCASSLGQDGNQPQHFGDGTRLSIL.

V usage is TRBV2 and J usage is TRBJ1-1; 8 bases are a match to TRBD1. The germline gives CDR1 SNHLY, CDR2 FYNNEI. Trimming at V came to 8 bases and at J to 8 bases, leaving 16 bases not matched to a gene. This CDR3 is built from 15 residues. For the CDR3, the DNA is TGTGCCAGCGCTAGGTCGACAGGGGTGACCCTCGAAGCTTTCTTT. Encoded protein: CASARSTGVTLEAFF.

The chain employs TRBV21-1 and TRBJ2-7; the table's D call, TRBD1, was not checked against the DNA. TRBV21-1 is listed as a pseudogene. The CDR3 has 14 residues. CDR3: CASERDKQTYEQYF. CDR3 sequence (DNA): TGTGCCAGCGAGAGGGACAAACAGACCTACGAGCAGTACTTC.

The chain uses TRBV7-6 and TRBJ2-6; possibly TRBD1 for D (7 bases). The length of the CDR3 is 16 residues. V was pared by 5 bases and J by 4 bases, with 15 bases between. The germline V gene encodes CDR1 SGHVS and CDR2 FNYEAQ. CDR3 in DNA: TGTGCCAGCAGCGCGGGACAGTTCCAGGGGGCCAACGTCCTGACTTTC. It translates to CASSAGQFQGANVLTF.

V and J are TRBV5-1 and TRBJ2-3, with a weak D call TRBD2 (5 bases). The CDR3 covers 13 residues. Germline V gene lookup returns CDR1 SGHRS and CDR2 YFSETQ. V lost 5 bases, J lost 2 bases, and 9 bases lay in between. The CDR3 coding sequence is TGCGCCAGCAGGAGGGTCCCCACAGATACGCAGTATTTT. It translates to CASRRVPTDTQYF.

This chain uses TRBV5-6 with TRBJ2-7; TRBD1 aligns across 12 bases. Germline V gene data show CDR1 as SGHDT and CDR2 as YYEEEE. The V gene end was trimmed by 0 bases and the J gene end by 1 base; junction bases not matched to a gene: 11. The CDR3 is 19 amino acids. CDR3 sequence reads: CASSLGGTGGQLASYEQYV. The CDR3 coding sequence is TGTGCCAGCAGCTTGGGCGGGACAGGGGGCCAACTGGCATCCTACGAGCAGTACGTC.

This clone turned up a few times. The rearrangement uses TRBV6-2 or TRBV6-3 and TRBJ1-2; maybe TRBD1 (6 bases). Germline V CDR1 and CDR2: MNHEY, SVGEGT. Trimming removed 4 bases at V and 6 bases at J, with 12 bases between. The CDR3 covers 13 residues. The CDR3, as DNA: TGTGCCAGCAGTTCTAACAGGGAACATGGCTACACCTTC. Translation gives CASSSNREHGYTF.

The V and J genes are TRBV10-2 and TRBJ2-1; TRBD2 aligns across 9 bases. This CDR3 is built from 16 residues. The V gene end was trimmed by 4 bases and the J gene end by 1 base; junction bases not matched to a gene: 5. Per germline, CDR1 WSHSY and CDR2 SAAADI. In DNA, the CDR3 is TGCGCCAGCAGTGGGGGCGGGGGGGCTTCCTACAATGAGCAGTTCTTC. Amino acids: CASSGGGGASYNEQFF.

The chain joins TRBV2 to TRBJ2-2; 9 positions match TRBD1. The ends lost 11 bases at V and 0 bases at J; junction bases unmatched: 16. Per germline, CDR1 SNHLY and CDR2 FYNNEI. There are 18 residues in the CDR3. CDR3 DNA: TGTGCCGCCCAGAGGGGACAGGGTCTGTTCGCGAACACCGGGGAGCTGTTTTTT. This translates into CAAQRGQGLFANTGELFF.

The CDR3 spells CASSLIGRGSDNYGYTF. As DNA, the CDR3 is TGTGCCAGCAGTTTAATAGGGAGAGGGTCGGATAACTATGGCTACACCTTC. The J gene is TRBJ1-2, the V gene TRBV28; D remains unclear. Germline V CDR1 and CDR2: MDHEN, SYDVKM. The CDR3 runs to 17 residues. The V end was cut by 2 bases, the J end by 1 base, with 17 bases between.

The chain carries TRBV18 and TRBJ2-7, with a tentative D call TRBD2 (6 bases). CDR1 and CDR2 from the germline V gene are KGHSH and LQKENI. The CDR3 is made up of 15 amino acids. Between the trimmed V and J ends, which lost 3 bases and 6 bases, there was a span of 18 bases. The CDR3 coding sequence is TGTGCCAGCTCACCTCAATCCACCGGGGGAGTCGAGCAGTACTTC. Protein product: CASSPQSTGGVEQYF.

V usage is TRBV6-6 and J usage is TRBJ1-1; D ambiguous. Germline CDR1 and CDR2: MNHNY and SVGAGI (reference sequence). V shed 6 bases and J shed 1 base, with 18 bases lying between them. CDR3 length: 16 residues. CDR3 sequence reads: CASSSRSRMGNTEAFF. The DNA of the CDR3 is TGTGCCAGCAGCTCGAGGTCTCGTATGGGGAACACTGAAGCTTTCTTT.

The chain combines TRBV27 with TRBJ1-6; a possible D gene is TRBD1 (6 bases). The V gene's germline CDR1 is MNHEY and CDR2 SMNVEV (reference sequence). V lost 5 bases and J lost 0, with 14 bases in between. This CDR3 is built from 17 residues. The CDR3 is CASSPSRGSSYNSPLHF. CDR3 bases: TGTGCCAGCAGTCCCTCGAGGGGGAGCTCCTATAATTCACCCCTCCACTTT.

The chain carries TRBV11-2 and TRBJ1-1; 11 nucleotides match TRBD1. This CDR3 comprises 14 residues. Trimming cost V 3 bases and J 5 bases; bases outside gene matches: 2. Germline CDR1 SGHAT, CDR2 FQNNGV. The CDR3 reads CASSLGQGVTEAFF. The CDR3 bases are TGTGCCAGCAGCTTGGGACAGGGGGTAACTGAAGCTTTCTTT.